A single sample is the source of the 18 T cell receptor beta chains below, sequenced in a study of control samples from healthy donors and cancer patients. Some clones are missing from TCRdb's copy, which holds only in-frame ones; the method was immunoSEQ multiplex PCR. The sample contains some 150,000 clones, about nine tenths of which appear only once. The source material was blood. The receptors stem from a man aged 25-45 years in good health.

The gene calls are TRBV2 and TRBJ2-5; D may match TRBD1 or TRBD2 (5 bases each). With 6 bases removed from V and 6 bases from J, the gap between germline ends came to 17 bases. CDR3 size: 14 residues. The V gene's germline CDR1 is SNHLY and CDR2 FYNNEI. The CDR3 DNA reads TGTGCCAGCAGAGGACGGGACGTGACACAGACCCAGTACTTC. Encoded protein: CASRGRDVTQTQYF.

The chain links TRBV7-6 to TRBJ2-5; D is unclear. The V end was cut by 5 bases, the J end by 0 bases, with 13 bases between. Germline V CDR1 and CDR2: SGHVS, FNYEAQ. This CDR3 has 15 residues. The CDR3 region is CASSPPTNYQETQYF. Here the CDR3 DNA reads TGTGCCAGCAGCCCGCCTACCAACTACCAAGAGACCCAGTACTTC.

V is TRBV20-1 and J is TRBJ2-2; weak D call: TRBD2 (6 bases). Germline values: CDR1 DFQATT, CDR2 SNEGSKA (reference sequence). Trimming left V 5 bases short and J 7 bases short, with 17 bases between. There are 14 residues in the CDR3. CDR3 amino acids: CSAGASISGGELFF. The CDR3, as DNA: TGCAGTGCTGGTGCCTCAATTAGCGGCGGGGAGCTGTTTTTT.

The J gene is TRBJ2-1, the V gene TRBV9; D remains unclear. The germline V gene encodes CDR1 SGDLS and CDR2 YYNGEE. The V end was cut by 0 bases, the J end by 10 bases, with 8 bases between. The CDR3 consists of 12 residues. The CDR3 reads CASSVGDREQFF. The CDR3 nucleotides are TGTGCCAGCAGCGTAGGCGATAGGGAGCAGTTCTTC.

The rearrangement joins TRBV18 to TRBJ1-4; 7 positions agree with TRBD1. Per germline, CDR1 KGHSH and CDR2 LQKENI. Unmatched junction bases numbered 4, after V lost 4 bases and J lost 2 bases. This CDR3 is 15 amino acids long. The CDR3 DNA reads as TGTGCCAGCTCACTTACAGGGGCTACTAATGAAAAACTGTTTTTT. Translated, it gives CASSLTGATNEKLFF.

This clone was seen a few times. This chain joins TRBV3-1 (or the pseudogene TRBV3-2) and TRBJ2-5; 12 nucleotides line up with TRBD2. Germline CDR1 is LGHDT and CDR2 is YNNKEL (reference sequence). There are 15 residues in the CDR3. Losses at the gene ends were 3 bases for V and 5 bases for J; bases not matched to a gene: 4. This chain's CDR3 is CASSHAGTSGETQYF. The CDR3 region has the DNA TGTGCCAGCAGCCACGCGGGGACTAGCGGGGAGACCCAGTACTTC.

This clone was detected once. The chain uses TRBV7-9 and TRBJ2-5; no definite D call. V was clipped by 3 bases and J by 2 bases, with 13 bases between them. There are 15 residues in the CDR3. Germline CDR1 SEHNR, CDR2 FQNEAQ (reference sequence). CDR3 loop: CASSFGFGGQETQYF. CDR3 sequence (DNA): TGTGCCAGCAGCTTTGGGTTCGGTGGTCAAGAGACCCAGTACTTC.

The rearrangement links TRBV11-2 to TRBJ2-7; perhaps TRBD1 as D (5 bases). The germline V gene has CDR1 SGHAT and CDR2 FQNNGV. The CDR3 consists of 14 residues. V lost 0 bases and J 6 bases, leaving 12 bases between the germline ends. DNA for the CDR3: TGTGCCAGCAGCTTAGATCACCAGGGCGGCGAGCAGTACTTC. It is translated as CASSLDHQGGEQYF.

CDR3 nucleotide sequence: TGTGCCAGCAGTGATTGGGGGCGTCTTCTCACAGATACGCAGTATTTT. It is translated as CASSDWGRLLTDTQYF. The chain is built from TRBV6-1 and TRBJ2-3; D is possibly TRBD1 (6 bases). The V end lost 3 bases, the J end lost 2 bases, and 15 bases lay between the germline ends. CDR3 length: 16 residues. From germline, CDR1 is MNHNS and CDR2 SASEGT.

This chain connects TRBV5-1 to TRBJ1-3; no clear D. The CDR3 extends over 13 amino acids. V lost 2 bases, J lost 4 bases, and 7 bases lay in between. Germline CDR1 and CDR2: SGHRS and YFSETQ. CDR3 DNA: TGCGCCAGCAGCTTTCGCGGAGGAAACACCATATATTTT. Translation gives CASSFRGGNTIYF. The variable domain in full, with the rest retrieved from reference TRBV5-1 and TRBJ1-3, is KAGVTQTPRYLIKTRGQQVTLSCSPISGHRSVSWYQQTPGQGLQFLFEYFSETQRNKGNFPGRFSGRQFSNSRSEMNVSTLELGDSALYLCASSFRGGNTIYFGEGSWLTVV.

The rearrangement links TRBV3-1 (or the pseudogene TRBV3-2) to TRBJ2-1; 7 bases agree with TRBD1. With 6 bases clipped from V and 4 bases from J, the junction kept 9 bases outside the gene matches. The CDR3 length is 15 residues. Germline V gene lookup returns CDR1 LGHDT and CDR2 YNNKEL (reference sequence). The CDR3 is CASRLGTARYNEQFF. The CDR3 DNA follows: TGTGCCAGCAGGCTCGGGACAGCTAGATACAATGAGCAGTTCTTC.

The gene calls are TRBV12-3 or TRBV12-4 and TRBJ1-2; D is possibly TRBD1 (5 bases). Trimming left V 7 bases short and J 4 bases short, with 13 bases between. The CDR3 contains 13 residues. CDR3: CASTSDNFYGYTF. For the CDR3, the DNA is TGTGCCAGCACCTCGGACAACTTCTATGGCTACACCTTC.

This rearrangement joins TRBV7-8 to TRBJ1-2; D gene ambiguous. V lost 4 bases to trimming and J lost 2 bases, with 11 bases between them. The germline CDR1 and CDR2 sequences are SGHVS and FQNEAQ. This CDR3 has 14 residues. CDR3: CASSWSSGNYGYTF. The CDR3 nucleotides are TGTGCCAGCAGCTGGAGCTCCGGGAACTATGGCTACACCTTC.

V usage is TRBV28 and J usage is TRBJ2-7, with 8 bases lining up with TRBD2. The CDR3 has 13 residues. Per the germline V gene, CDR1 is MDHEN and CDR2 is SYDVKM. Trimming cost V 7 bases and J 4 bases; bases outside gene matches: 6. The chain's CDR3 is CASTRSGVYEQYF. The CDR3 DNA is TGTGCCAGCACCCGTAGCGGGGTTTACGAGCAGTACTTC. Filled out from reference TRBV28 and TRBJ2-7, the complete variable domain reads DVKVTQSSRYLVKRTGEKVFLECVQDMDHENMFWYRQDPGLGLRLIYFSYDVKMKEKGDIPEGYSVSREKKERFSLILESASTNQTSMYLCASTRSGVYEQYFGPGTRLTVT.

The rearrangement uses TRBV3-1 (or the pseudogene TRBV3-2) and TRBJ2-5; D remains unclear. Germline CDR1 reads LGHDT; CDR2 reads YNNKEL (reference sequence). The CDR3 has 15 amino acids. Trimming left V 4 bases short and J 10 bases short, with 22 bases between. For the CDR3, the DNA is TGTGCCAGCAGCCTTCCGGGCACCTGGTGGCTGGGCCAGTACTTC. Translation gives CASSLPGTWWLGQYF.

CDR3 protein: CASSLSGSSYNEQFF. The CDR3 nucleotides read TGTGCCAGCAGTTTAAGCGGGAGCTCCTACAATGAGCAGTTCTTC. The gene calls are TRBV6-2 or TRBV6-3 and TRBJ2-1; 8 positions agree with TRBD2. With V trimmed by 4 bases and J by 0 bases, 2 bases remained unmatched. The CDR3 spans 15 residues. From germline, CDR1 is MNHEY and CDR2 SVGEGT.

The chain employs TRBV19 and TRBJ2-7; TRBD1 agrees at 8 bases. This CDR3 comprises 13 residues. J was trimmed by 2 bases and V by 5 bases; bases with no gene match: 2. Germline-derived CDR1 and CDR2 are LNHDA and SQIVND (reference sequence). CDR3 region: CASSLQGAYEQYF. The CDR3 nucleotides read TGTGCCAGTAGTCTACAGGGGGCCTACGAGCAGTACTTC. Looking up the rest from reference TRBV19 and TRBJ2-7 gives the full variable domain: DGGITQSPKYLFRKEGQNVTLSCEQNLNHDAMYWYRQDPGQGLRLIYYSQIVNDFQKGDIAEGYSVSREKKESFPLTVTSAQKNPTAFYLCASSLQGAYEQYFGPGTRLTVT.

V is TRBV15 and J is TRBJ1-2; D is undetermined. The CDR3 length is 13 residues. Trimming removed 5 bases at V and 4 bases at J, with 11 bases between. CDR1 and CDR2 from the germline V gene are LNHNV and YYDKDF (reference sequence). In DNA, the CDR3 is TGTGCCACCAGCCTGGACGGTACCTATGGCTACACCTTC. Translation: CATSLDGTYGYTF. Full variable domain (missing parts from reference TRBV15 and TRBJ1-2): DAMVIQNPRYQVTQFGKPVTLSCSQTLNHNVMYWYQQKSSQAPKLLFHYYDKDFNNEADTPDNFQSRRPNTSFCFLDIRSPGLGDTAMYLCATSLDGTYGYTFGSGTRLTVV.